The 2 T cell receptor beta chains presented below share a single source sample, sequenced in a study of cytomegalovirus exposure and HLA in healthy donors. Primers: 60 Vbeta forward and 13 Jbeta reverse. Here immunoSEQ multiplex PCR was the method, and the copy in TCRdb shows in-frame clones only, minus some. The sample holds roughly 120,000 clones; around 79% are singletons and the top ten take around 4.1%. The sample comprised PBMCs. The source of these receptors is a woman between 40 and 50 years old in good health and CMV-seronegative.

The J gene is TRBJ2-7, the V gene TRBV21-1; TRBD1 is the table's D call, not checked against the DNA. TRBV21-1 is described as a pseudogene. This CDR3 has 15 residues. CDR3 sequence (DNA): TGTGCCAGCAGCCGTTTGGACAGACTCTCTTACGAGCAGTACTTC. Amino acid sequence: CASSRLDRLSYEQYF.

The table lists this clone with a few counts. The rearrangement links TRBV28 to TRBJ1-2; perhaps TRBD1 as D (6 bases). Trimming pared 5 bases from V and 2 bases from J, leaving 15 bases between. Per the germline V gene, CDR1 is MDHEN and CDR2 is SYDVKM. The CDR3 covers 15 residues. CDR3 nucleotides: TGTGCCAGCAGTCCGGCTGCGGGGGGCAACTATGGCTACACCTTC. Amino acids: CASSPAAGGNYGYTF.